Described below is a single TCR beta chain sequence and its context. What it recognizes is unknown. After isolation, RNA underwent reverse transcription to generate cDNA as the sequencing template. Assay: immunoSEQ multiplex PCR; the TCRdb copy retains only in-frame clones and omits some. This sample yields about 190,000 clones, of which about three fifths are seen a single time; about 1.3% belongs to the top ten. The data stem from a study of CD8+ T cells in alopecia areata. As for the study in general: Treatment of the treated patients consisted of oral tofacitinib, 5 to 10 mg twice daily. Study results and caveats: Scalp clonality decreased significantly with tofacitinib, and so did expanded CD8+ clones among the top 100. While tofacitinib was given, many expanded lesional clones persisted in scalp and blood. Patients shared TCRs less clearly than mice did, possibly owing to HLA.

Indicated treatment: oral pan-JAK inhibitor, 5-10 mg twice daily. The sequence was collected from a human donor with alopecia areata. This specimen consisted of CD4+ T cells sorted from blood, obtained between weeks 47 and 50, from a patient treated with tofacitinib.

The CDR3 loop reads CSVEGRTGITEAFF. The DNA for the CDR3 is TGCAGCGTTGAGGGGCGGACAGGGATCACTGAAGCTTTCTTT. The chain is built from TRBV29-1 and TRBJ1-1, with TRBD1 matching over 8 bases. CDR3 length: 14 residues. Germline V gives CDR1 SQVTM, CDR2 ANQGSEA. Germline trimming cut 3 bases from V and 4 bases from J; bases unmatched to any gene: 7.